This passage covers 14 T cell receptor beta chains from one sample sequenced in a study of blood T cell repertoires in COVID-19. Measured with immunoSEQ multiplex PCR; TCRdb has only the in-frame clones, and not every one. The sample carries about 80,000 clones, around 78% recorded once. Specimen: peripheral blood. These receptor sequences come from a human donor in a cohort sampled during active COVID-19.

The V call is TRBV9, the J call TRBJ2-3; TRBD1 matches 11 bases. CDR1 is SGDLS, CDR2 YYNGEE, per germline. This CDR3 is built from 15 residues. The V gene end was trimmed by 4 bases and the J gene end by 6 bases; junction bases not matched to a gene: 7. The CDR3 sequence is CASSPPGQGGDTQYF. As DNA, the CDR3 is TGTGCCAGCAGCCCACCGGGACAGGGGGGGGATACGCAGTATTTT. The variable domain in full, with the rest retrieved from reference TRBV9 and TRBJ2-3, is DSGVTQTPKHLITATGQRVTLRCSPRSGDLSVYWYQQSLDQGLQFLIQYYNGEERAKGNILERFSAQQFPDLHSELNLSSLELGDSALYFCASSPPGQGGDTQYFGPGTRLTVL.

The V call is TRBV7-2, the J call TRBJ2-1, with TRBD2 identical over 11 bases. V was pared by 4 bases and J by 5 bases, with 4 bases of the junction left unmatched. This CDR3 has 15 residues. Germline V CDR1 and CDR2: SGHTA, FQGNSA. CDR3 amino acids: CASSSTSGNHNEQFF. The CDR3 DNA is TGTGCCAGCAGCTCGACTAGCGGGAACCACAATGAGCAGTTCTTC.

This clone was counted between two and nine times. J is TRBJ1-5 and V is TRBV4-1; TRBD1 matches at 10 bases. The CDR3 has 16 residues. Looked up from germline, CDR1 is MGHRA and CDR2 is YSYEKL. V dropped 5 bases and J dropped 0; count of bases not matched to a gene: 4. In DNA, the CDR3 is TGCGCCAGCAGCTTCGACAGGGGGCTTAGCAATCAGCCCCAGCATTTT. Its translation: CASSFDRGLSNQPQHF.

The chain uses TRBV7-9 and TRBJ2-2; perhaps TRBD1 as D (6 bases). This CDR3 contains 13 residues. The V gene lost 5 bases and the J gene lost 7 bases, with 11 bases spanning the gap. Germline CDR1 is SEHNR and CDR2 is FQNEAQ (reference sequence). CDR3 in amino acids: CASSTGTIGELFF. Written as DNA, the CDR3 is TGTGCCAGCAGCACCGGGACAATCGGGGAGCTGTTTTTT.

The J gene is TRBJ2-3, the V gene TRBV15, with D maybe TRBD2 (6 bases). Germline V CDR1 and CDR2: LNHNV, YYDKDF (reference sequence). V was pared by 1 base and J by 8 bases, with 10 bases between. The CDR3 is made up of 13 amino acids. The CDR3 sequence: CATSRGPGGTQYF. The CDR3 DNA reads TGTGCCACCAGCAGAGGGCCCGGGGGTACGCAGTATTTT.

The CDR3 DNA sequence: TGTGCCAGCATGGTAACGGGACTAGCTTACAATGAGCAGTTCTTC. It codes for CASMVTGLAYNEQFF. The chain has TRBV2 and TRBJ2-1; 9 positions agree with TRBD2. CDR3 size: 15 residues. In germline, CDR1 is SNHLY, CDR2 FYNNEI. V lost 7 bases and J lost 4; bases outside the gene matches: 8.

This chain joins TRBV30 and TRBJ1-2, with 10 bases fitting TRBD1. Trimming removed 3 bases from V and 7 bases from J; junction bases left unmatched: 11. The CDR3 extends over 15 amino acids. CDR1 is GTSNPN, CDR2 SVGIG, per germline (reference sequence). The CDR3 protein is CAWRLGGQGIGGYTF. CDR3 coding DNA: TGTGCCTGGAGACTGGGGGGACAGGGGATAGGTGGCTACACCTTC.

V gene TRBV27 combines with J gene TRBJ1-2; D remains ambiguous. Between the trimmed V and J ends, which lost 4 bases and 5 bases, there was a span of 5 bases. Germline CDR1 is MNHEY and CDR2 is SMNVEV (reference sequence). The CDR3 is 11 amino acids. CDR3 sequence: CASSSGYGYTF. DNA of the CDR3: TGTGCCAGCAGTTCGGGGTATGGCTACACCTTC.

The chain carries TRBV3-1 (or the pseudogene TRBV3-2) and TRBJ2-3, with TRBD2 matching over 15 bases. CDR1 and CDR2 from the germline V gene are LGHDT and YNNKEL (reference sequence). There are 16 residues in the CDR3. The J segment lost 4 bases and the V segment lost 7 bases, leaving 6 bases of the junction unmatched. CDR3 in amino acids: CASTLGLAGGADTQYF. DNA of the CDR3: TGTGCCAGCACCTTGGGACTAGCGGGGGGAGCAGATACGCAGTATTTT.

About this clone: A junction boundary mismatches the germline segment, possibly from a read error. V is TRBV4-1 and J is TRBJ2-3, with 8 positions matching TRBD2. Germline CDR1 and CDR2: MGHRA and YSYEKL. The CDR3 covers 14 residues. The CDR3, as DNA: TGCGCCAGCAGCCTAGGGACTAGAGGGGCGGAGGTAAATTTT. Its protein product is CASSLGTRGAEVNF.

This clone appeared a single time. The CDR3 sequence is CASSPGQGAREQFF. The CDR3 nucleotides read TGTGCCAGCTCCCCGGGACAGGGGGCACGGGAGCAGTTCTTC. The chain is built from TRBV18 and TRBJ2-1; 12 bases match TRBD1. Germline CDR1 is KGHSH and CDR2 is LQKENI. This CDR3 contains 14 residues. J was trimmed by 10 bases and V by 6 bases; bases with no gene match: 7.

CDR3 sequence (DNA): TGTGCCAGCAGCCTCGGACAGGTGAATCAGCCCCAGCATTTT. Protein sequence: CASSLGQVNQPQHF. The V and J genes are TRBV5-6 and TRBJ1-5; 7 nucleotides match TRBD1. This CDR3 has 14 residues. The V gene end was trimmed by 4 bases and the J gene end by 4 bases; junction bases not matched to a gene: 5. Per the germline V gene, CDR1 is SGHDT and CDR2 is YYEEEE.

The rearrangement joins TRBV5-5 to TRBJ2-7, with D possibly being TRBD2 (6 bases). The CDR3 is made up of 18 amino acids. Trimming took off 3 bases at V and 1 base at J, with 23 bases between the two ends. Germline V gene data show CDR1 as SGHKS and CDR2 as YYEKEE (reference sequence). The CDR3 sequence is CASSSNPTRDSLSYEQYF. CDR3 DNA: TGTGCCAGCAGCTCGAACCCAACCCGGGACTCCCTATCCTACGAGCAGTACTTC. Full variable domain (missing parts from reference TRBV5-5 and TRBJ2-7): DAGVTQSPTHLIKTRGQQVTLRCSPISGHKSVSWYQQVLGQGPQFIFQYYEKEERGRGNFPDRFSARQFPNYSSELNVNALLLGDSALYLCASSSNPTRDSLSYEQYFGPGTRLTVT.

The rearrangement links TRBV6-2 or TRBV6-3 to TRBJ2-7; 15 bases fit TRBD2. J was trimmed by 6 bases and V by 2 bases; bases with no gene match: 2. The V gene's germline CDR1 is MNHEY and CDR2 SVGEGT. The CDR3 contains 15 residues. CDR3 residues: CASSYGTSGGIEQYF. The CDR3 DNA reads TGTGCCAGCAGTTACGGGACTAGCGGGGGGATCGAGCAGTACTTC.